These 32 T cell receptor beta chains share one sample of origin, sequenced in a study of cytomegalovirus exposure and HLA in healthy donors. PCR was performed using 60 Vbeta and 13 Jbeta primers. The assay was immunoSEQ multiplex PCR, and TCRdb's table has in-frame clones only and misses some. The data hold 170,000 or so clones, with roughly four fifths observed a single time. Sequencing was performed on PBMCs. These receptors all come from a man in his fifties in good health and CMV-seronegative.

The V gene is TRBV5-1, the J gene TRBJ2-3, with 10 nucleotides matching TRBD2. The CDR3 is 17 residues long. The ends lost 0 bases at V and 1 base at J; junction bases unmatched: 5. Germline CDR1 and CDR2: SGHRS and YFSETQ. This chain's CDR3 is CASSLGLLAGGTDTQYF. The CDR3 DNA reads TGCGCCAGCAGCTTGGGTCTCCTAGCGGGGGGCACAGATACGCAGTATTTT.

This rearrangement joins TRBV19 to TRBJ2-2; the match to TRBD1 covers 9 bases. CDR3 length: 12 amino acids. Germline lookup yields CDR1 LNHDA and CDR2 SQIVND (reference sequence). V lost 9 bases to trimming and J lost 6 bases; unmatched junction nucleotides: 2. CDR3 nucleotides: TGTGCCAGCTGGACAGGGGCCGGGGAGCTGTTTTTT. This codes for CASWTGAGELFF.

Concerning this clone itself: Different DNA sequences within this sample yield the same CDR3. This chain connects TRBV13 to TRBJ1-3; 8 nucleotides agree with TRBD1. The CDR3 has 17 residues. The junction had 9 bases not matched to a gene; V was cut back by 5 bases and J by 0 bases. Germline assignment: CDR1 PRHDT and CDR2 FYEKMQ (reference sequence). The CDR3: CASSTRQGRNSGNTIYF. In DNA, the CDR3 is TGTGCCAGCAGCACCCGACAGGGGCGAAACTCTGGAAACACCATATATTTT.

This clone was picked up one time. This chain links TRBV29-1 with TRBJ1-2; tentatively, D is TRBD1 (6 bases). Trimming took off 6 bases at V and 3 bases at J, with 11 bases between the two ends. The CDR3 loop spans 12 amino acids. The germline V gene has CDR1 SQVTM and CDR2 ANQGSEA. The CDR3 loop reads CSVLNRDYGYTF. CDR3 DNA sequence: TGCAGCGTCTTGAACAGGGACTATGGCTACACCTTC. Based on the CDR3 plus reference TRBV29-1 and TRBJ1-2, the full variable domain is SAVISQKPSRDICQRGTSLTIQCQVDSQVTMMFWYRQQPGQSLTLIATANQGSEATYESGFVIDKFPISRPNLTFSTLTVSNMSPEDSSIYLCSVLNRDYGYTFGSGTRLTVV.

The V gene is TRBV2, the J gene TRBJ1-1; D is uncertain. Deletions cut 7 bases from V and 1 base from J, with 10 bases between. This CDR3 comprises 13 residues. CDR1 and CDR2 from the germline V gene are SNHLY and FYNNEI. Written as DNA, the CDR3 is TGTGCCAGCATTTTTAGCACGAACACTGAAGCTTTCTTT. This gives the protein CASIFSTNTEAFF.

The rearrangement joins TRBV5-1 to TRBJ1-3; unclear D gene. This CDR3 spans 14 amino acids. Germline V lookup: CDR1 SGHRS, CDR2 YFSETQ. The V and J ends lost 0 bases and 4 bases respectively, with 8 bases between them. The CDR3 here is CASSLGSGGNTIYF. For the CDR3, the DNA is TGCGCCAGCAGCTTGGGTTCCGGGGGAAACACCATATATTTT.

The rearrangement joins TRBV7-2 to TRBJ2-2; D is possibly TRBD2 (6 bases). V dropped 3 bases and J dropped 5 bases, with 13 bases sitting between them. The CDR3 sequence is 15 residues long. CDR1 is SGHTA and CDR2 is FQGNSA in the germline V gene. The CDR3 sequence: CASSFLAFRTGELFF. The CDR3 coding sequence is TGTGCCAGCAGCTTTCTAGCGTTTAGGACCGGGGAGCTGTTTTTT.

The chain carries TRBV29-1 and TRBJ1-2; 7 bases agree with TRBD1. V shed 2 bases, J shed 0 bases, and the junction held 6 bases outside the gene matches. This CDR3 has 15 residues. Germline V gene sequence: CDR1 SQVTM, CDR2 ANQGSEA. CDR3 DNA: TGCAGCGTTGAATCCCGGGACAGTACTAACTATGGCTACACCTTC. This codes for CSVESRDSTNYGYTF.

This clone was seen a handful of times. The chain carries TRBV5-1 and TRBJ1-2, with D perhaps TRBD1 (6 bases). Per germline, CDR1 SGHRS and CDR2 YFSETQ. V was pared by 4 bases and J by 2 bases, with 9 bases between. The CDR3 has 13 amino acids. As DNA, the CDR3 is TGCGCCAGCAGCCCCAGGGGAAACTATGGCTACACCTTC. It encodes CASSPRGNYGYTF.

J is TRBJ2-1 and V is TRBV15; 7 bases line up with TRBD1. The length of the CDR3 is 15 residues. Germline assignment: CDR1 LNHNV and CDR2 YYDKDF (reference sequence). V lost 3 bases, J lost 1 base, and 3 bases stayed unmatched. CDR3 residues: CATSRQGVSYNEQFF. The CDR3, as DNA: TGTGCCACCAGCAGGCAGGGGGTGTCCTACAATGAGCAGTTCTTC.

This clone was picked up one time. This sequence joins TRBV30 and TRBJ2-5, with D maybe TRBD1 (7 bases). V was shortened by 8 bases and J by 2 bases, with 12 bases between the two germline ends. Germline-derived CDR1 and CDR2 are GTSNPN and SVGIG (reference sequence). This CDR3 region has 12 residues. The chain's CDR3 is CAAGQIQETQYF. CDR3 sequence (DNA): TGTGCCGCGGGACAGATACAAGAGACCCAGTACTTC. Together with reference TRBV30 and TRBJ2-5, the CDR3 gives the full variable domain: SQTIHQWPATLVQPVGSPLSLECTVEGTSNPNLYWYRQAAGRGLQLLFYSVGIGQISSEVPQNLSASRPQDRQFILSSKKLLLSDSGFYLCAAGQIQETQYFGPGTRLLVL.

The gene calls are TRBV18 and TRBJ1-4, with 8 bases lining up with TRBD1. Germline V gene data show CDR1 as KGHSH and CDR2 as LQKENI. This CDR3 contains 15 residues. The junction had 3 bases not matched to a gene; V was cut back by 3 bases and J by 3 bases. The CDR3 region has the DNA TGTGCCAGCTCACCCGGACAGGGCCCTAATGAAAAACTGTTTTTT. This sequence encodes CASSPGQGPNEKLFF.

V usage is TRBV7-2 and J usage is TRBJ2-3; maybe TRBD2 (5 bases). The CDR3 sequence is 16 residues long. V was pared by 1 base and J by 5 bases, with 16 bases between. Germline CDR1 and CDR2: SGHTA and FQGNSA. CDR3 nucleotide sequence: TGTGCCAGCAGCTTAGTTGGCCTAGCAGTAGGAGATACGCAGTATTTT. Its protein product is CASSLVGLAVGDTQYF.

The CDR3 region is CASRGGAGGTDTQYF. In DNA form, the CDR3 reads TGTGCCAGCAGGGGGGGGGCAGGGGGCACAGATACGCAGTATTTT. This chain uses TRBV9 with TRBJ2-3, with D possibly TRBD2 on 7 matching bases. Germline V gene sequence: CDR1 SGDLS, CDR2 YYNGEE. This CDR3 comprises 15 residues. V was pared by 5 bases and J by 1 base, with 14 bases between.

CDR3 in DNA: TGTGCCAGTAGACAGACGGGGGGAAATGAAAAACTGTTTTTT. Protein product: CASRQTGGNEKLFF. The chain couples TRBV19 to TRBJ1-4, with D possibly being TRBD1 (5 bases). This CDR3 has 14 residues. The V and J ends lost 6 bases and 5 bases respectively, with 13 bases between them. From germline, CDR1 is LNHDA and CDR2 SQIVND (reference sequence).

The CDR3 DNA reads TGTGCCAGGGGACAGGGAGGCTCTGGGGCCAACGTCCTGACTTTC. As protein: CARGQGGSGANVLTF. This chain joins TRBV7-2 and TRBJ2-6, with TRBD1 matching over 9 bases. V dropped 9 bases and J dropped 0; count of bases not matched to a gene: 3. The CDR3 loop spans 15 amino acids. Germline assignment: CDR1 SGHTA and CDR2 FQGNSA.

The gene calls are TRBV9 and TRBJ1-4, with 7 bases lining up with TRBD1. V dropped 3 bases and J dropped 8; count of bases not matched to a gene: 10. The V gene's germline CDR1 is SGDLS and CDR2 YYNGEE. The CDR3 has 15 amino acids. The CDR3 region is CASSGGGLIREKLFF. DNA for the CDR3: TGTGCCAGCAGCGGAGGGGGCCTAATAAGAGAAAAACTGTTTTTT.

The genes are TRBV5-1 and TRBJ2-3, with D tentatively TRBD2 (6 bases). Per the germline V gene, CDR1 is SGHRS and CDR2 is YFSETQ. The length of the CDR3 is 13 residues. Deletions cut 7 bases from V and 5 bases from J, with 14 bases between. The CDR3 DNA sequence: TGCGCCAGCGGGACGGCCGGGGGAGATACGCAGTATTTT. It codes for CASGTAGGDTQYF.

This clone appeared once. V and J are TRBV7-2 and TRBJ1-4; D may be TRBD1 (6 bases). Germline V gene lookup returns CDR1 SGHTA and CDR2 FQGNSA. The CDR3 is 14 residues long. V lost 4 bases to trimming and J lost 8 bases, with 14 bases between them. CDR3: CASSSTRGNEKLFF. In nucleotides, the CDR3 is TGTGCCAGCAGCTCGACAAGGGGGAACGAAAAACTGTTTTTT.

The chain is built from TRBV11-2 and TRBJ2-2; 7 bases align to TRBD1. Germline V gene sequence: CDR1 SGHAT, CDR2 FQNNGV. The CDR3 runs 14 residues. The junction had 9 bases not matched to a gene; V was cut back by 8 bases and J by 6 bases. The CDR3 is CASRRTGGSGELFF. The CDR3, as DNA: TGTGCCAGCCGGCGGACAGGCGGCTCCGGGGAGCTGTTTTTT.

The chain has TRBV4-3 and TRBJ1-1; 10 positions match TRBD1. The CDR3 is made up of 17 amino acids. CDR1 is LGHNA and CDR2 is YSLEER in the germline V gene. The ends lost 4 bases at V and 4 bases at J; junction bases unmatched: 12. In nucleotides, the CDR3 is TGCGCCAGCAGCCTTGACCGGTGGACAGGGGGAAGCACTGAAGCTTTCTTT. Protein sequence: CASSLDRWTGGSTEAFF.

This clone was recorded once. A read error may account for a junction end that differs from germline. The rearrangement joins TRBV7-9 to TRBJ2-7, with 7 nucleotides matching TRBD1. This CDR3 is 16 amino acids long. The germline CDR1 and CDR2 sequences are SEHNR and FQNEAQ (reference sequence). CDR3: CSSSPGFRDRKYEQYF. The CDR3 DNA reads as TGTTCCAGCAGCCCAGGCTTTCGGGACAGAAAGTACGAGCAGTACTTC.

CDR3 sequence (DNA): TGTGCCAGCAGCTTAGCGATTTCTCCAGGCCAAGAGACCCAGTACTTC. Translation: CASSLAISPGQETQYF. The chain joins TRBV7-2 to TRBJ2-5; D is ambiguous. The CDR3 is 16 amino acids. V shed 0 bases and J shed 1 base, with 12 bases lying between them. CDR1 and CDR2 from the germline V gene are SGHTA and FQGNSA.

The chain joins TRBV19 to TRBJ2-1; the match to TRBD2 covers 7 bases. The CDR3 loop spans 14 amino acids. The V gene end was trimmed by 4 bases and the J gene end by 5 bases; junction bases not matched to a gene: 5. CDR1 LNHDA and CDR2 SQIVND come from the germline V gene (reference sequence). For the CDR3, the DNA is TGTGCCAGTAGTAGGCAGCGGGGCCACAATGAGCAGTTCTTC. This translates into CASSRQRGHNEQFF.

The chain links TRBV7-2 to TRBJ2-7; perhaps TRBD2 as D (6 bases). Trimming took 4 bases from V and 2 from J, leaving 15 bases between them. Germline lookup yields CDR1 SGHTA and CDR2 FQGNSA. This CDR3 comprises 15 residues. The CDR3 bases are TGTGCCAGCAGCTATAGGAGAGGAGGGGCCTACGAGCAGTACTTC. This encodes CASSYRRGGAYEQYF.

This sequence joins TRBV11-2 and TRBJ2-7, with 13 bases identical to TRBD2. This CDR3 has 15 residues. Germline V lookup: CDR1 SGHAT, CDR2 FQNNGV. J was trimmed by 6 bases and V by 4 bases; bases with no gene match: 6. The CDR3 loop is CASSSQLAGGREQYF. The CDR3 region has the DNA TGTGCCAGCAGCTCTCAACTAGCGGGAGGGCGCGAGCAGTACTTC. Variable domain in full (rest from reference TRBV11-2 and TRBJ2-7): EAGVAQSPRYKIIEKRQSVAFWCNPISGHATLYWYQQILGQGPKLLIQFQNNGVVDDSQLPKDRFSAERLKGVDSTLKIQPAKLEDSAVYLCASSSQLAGGREQYFGPGTRLTVT.

The table lists this clone with a count of one. The genes are TRBV6-5 and TRBJ2-2; TRBD1 matches at 11 bases. CDR1 and CDR2 from the germline V gene are MNHEY and SVGAGI. The V gene end was trimmed by 4 bases and the J gene end by 5 bases; junction bases not matched to a gene: 3. The CDR3 loop spans 15 amino acids. In DNA form, the CDR3 reads TGTGCCAGCAGTTCCGGGACAGGGGGAACCGGGGAGCTGTTTTTT. This sequence encodes CASSSGTGGTGELFF.

Points on this clone: A junction end diverges from the germline sequence, so it may reflect a read error. V and J are TRBV7-9 and TRBJ1-1; 8 positions agree with TRBD1. Germline loops: CDR1 SEHNR, CDR2 FQNEAQ (reference sequence). This CDR3 comprises 13 residues. DNA for the CDR3: TGTTCCAGCAGCCCAGGGGGCTTCACTGAAGCTTTCTTT. This encodes CSSSPGGFTEAFF.

This chain joins TRBV27 and TRBJ2-3; 7 positions agree with TRBD1. The CDR3 is 16 residues long. CDR1 is MNHEY and CDR2 is SMNVEV in the germline V gene (reference sequence). Trimming cost V 5 bases and J 3 bases; bases outside gene matches: 11. In DNA, the CDR3 is TGTGCCAGCAGTGTGAACAGGGGATTGGGGACAGATACGCAGTATTTT. It translates to CASSVNRGLGTDTQYF.

V and J are TRBV19 and TRBJ2-3; TRBD1 matches at 7 bases. The CDR3 consists of 14 residues. Germline CDR1 and CDR2: LNHDA and SQIVND (reference sequence). V trimming: 7 bases; J trimming: 2 bases; junction bases outside the gene matches: 6. The CDR3 is CASTVDRATDTQYF. CDR3 nucleotide sequence: TGTGCCAGTACCGTTGACAGGGCCACAGATACGCAGTATTTT.

The chain employs TRBV5-1 and TRBJ2-1, with TRBD1 as a possible D gene (6 bases). CDR3 length: 17 amino acids. The germline V gene encodes CDR1 SGHRS and CDR2 YFSETQ. Trimming left V 4 bases short and J 4 bases short, with 21 bases between. The CDR3 region is CASSPGDAPPTYNEQFF. DNA of the CDR3: TGCGCCAGCAGCCCAGGGGACGCGCCACCGACGTACAATGAGCAGTTCTTC.

V gene TRBV5-1 combines with J gene TRBJ2-3, with 8 bases fitting TRBD2. Trimming took 4 bases from V and 5 from J; bases not matched to a gene: 9. The CDR3 sequence is 15 residues long. The V gene's germline CDR1 is SGHRS and CDR2 YFSETQ. Here the CDR3 reads CASSIAGGRGDTQYF. In DNA form, the CDR3 reads TGCGCCAGCAGCATCGCGGGGGGCCGGGGAGATACGCAGTATTTT.